Below are 9 T cell receptor beta chains sequenced from a single sample in a study of CD8 T cells in ankylosing spondylitis. Notes on the study in general: Ankylosing spondylitis blood seemed to carry a telltale TCR beta motif made of under 10 highly homologous variants.

These receptors have no known antigen. In TCRdb, the 5' RACE reads were re-called with MiXCR into one record per CDR3 protein. The sample holds about 840,000 distinct CDR3 sequences, roughly 12% seen once. Sequenced input: blood, either unsorted or a sorted T cell fraction (not recorded which). The receptors come from a male donor with ankylosing spondylitis.

The J gene is TRBJ1-2, the V gene TRBV27; no clear D gene. This CDR3 spans 13 amino acids. Trimming shortened V by 6 bases and J by 4 bases, and 12 bases separated the two germline ends. The germline V gene encodes CDR1 MNHEY and CDR2 SMNVEV (reference sequence). DNA for the CDR3: TGTGCCAGCAGCCCCGCCGGCCTCTATGGCTACACCTTC. It specifies CASSPAGLYGYTF.

The genes are TRBV15 and TRBJ2-5; a weak D match, TRBD1 (6 bases). CDR3 length equals 15 residues. Per the germline V gene, CDR1 is LNHNV and CDR2 is YYDKDF (reference sequence). The ends were cut back, 2 bases at V and 1 base at J, with 11 bases in the middle. Here the CDR3 DNA reads TGTGCCACCAGCAGACCAGGGGCCCGCCAAGAGACCCAGTACTTC. It is translated as CATSRPGARQETQYF. The full variable domain, completed using reference TRBV15 and TRBJ2-5, is DAMVIQNPRYQVTQFGKPVTLSCSQTLNHNVMYWYQQKSSQAPKLLFHYYDKDFNNEADTPDNFQSRRPNTSFCFLDIRSPGLGDTAMYLCATSRPGARQETQYFGPGTRLLVL.

This chain uses TRBV7-2 with TRBJ1-3, with a tentative D call TRBD1 (5 bases). Between the trimmed V and J ends, which lost 1 base and 0 bases, there was a span of 10 bases. CDR1 and CDR2 from the germline V gene are SGHTA and FQGNSA. The CDR3 covers 16 residues. CDR3 sequence (DNA): TGTGCCAGCAGCTTAGGGGACCCTGGCTCTGGAAACACCATATATTTT. This codes for CASSLGDPGSGNTIYF.

A few counts support this clonotype. This sequence joins TRBV7-2 and TRBJ2-1; 13 nucleotides match TRBD2. The CDR3 is made up of 16 amino acids. CDR1 and CDR2 from the germline V gene are SGHTA and FQGNSA. With V trimmed by 3 bases and J by 5 bases, 4 bases remained unmatched. The CDR3 is CASSLVGTSGNNEQFF. The DNA for the CDR3 is TGTGCCAGCAGCTTGGTCGGGACTAGCGGGAACAATGAGCAGTTCTTC.

The chain joins TRBV7-2 to TRBJ2-1, with 9 nucleotides matching TRBD2. Germline V gives CDR1 SGHTA, CDR2 FQGNSA. V shed 5 bases and J 5 bases; nucleotides not matched to a gene: 13. CDR3 size: 17 residues. CDR3 DNA sequence: TGTGCCAGCAGCCCGGGGTGGCTAGCGGGGAGGGACAATGAGCAGTTCTTC. Protein: CASSPGWLAGRDNEQFF.

The chain employs TRBV11-3 and TRBJ1-2; possibly TRBD1 for D (5 bases). V dropped 0 bases and J dropped 4 bases, with 6 bases sitting between them. The CDR3 has 13 residues. Germline lookup yields CDR1 SGHNT and CDR2 YENEEA. CDR3 residues: CASSLDDSYGYTF. The CDR3 bases are TGTGCCAGCAGCTTAGACGACAGCTATGGCTACACCTTC. Combining the CDR3 with reference TRBV11-3 and TRBJ1-2 gives the whole variable domain EAGVVQSPRYKIIEKKQPVAFWCNPISGHNTLYWYLQNLGQGPELLIRYENEEAVDDSQLPKDRFSAERLKGVDSTLKIQPAELGDSAVYLCASSLDDSYGYTFGSGTRLTVV.

This clonotype was observed many times. The chain links TRBV5-1 to TRBJ2-3, with D possibly TRBD2 on 5 matching bases. The V end was cut by 7 bases, the J end by 9 bases, with 9 bases between. The germline V gene encodes CDR1 SGHRS and CDR2 YFSETQ. The CDR3 has 10 amino acids. The CDR3 spells CASRGYTQYF. CDR3 bases: TGCGCCAGCCGAGGGTACACGCAGTATTTT. The full variable domain, in which reference TRBV5-1 and TRBJ2-3 provide the parts outside the CDR3, is KAGVTQTPRYLIKTRGQQVTLSCSPISGHRSVSWYQQTPGQGLQFLFEYFSETQRNKGNFPGRFSGRQFSNSRSEMNVSTLELGDSALYLCASRGYTQYFGPGTRLTVL.

This clonotype was counted a few times. V usage is TRBV7-2 and J usage is TRBJ2-1, with 13 positions matching TRBD2. CDR3 length: 15 residues. The germline gives CDR1 SGHTA, CDR2 FQGNSA. V shed 4 bases, J shed 10 bases, and the junction held 7 bases outside the gene matches. The CDR3 loop is CASSSTSGGASEQFF. CDR3 sequence (DNA): TGTGCCAGCAGCTCAACTAGCGGGGGGGCGTCCGAGCAGTTCTTC.

The V gene is TRBV4-3, the J gene TRBJ1-4; no reliable D call. The CDR3 length is 18 residues. Germline V gives CDR1 LGHNA, CDR2 YSLEER. The V and J ends lost 1 base and 6 bases respectively, with 21 bases between them. CDR3 sequence: CASSQGVRPGLGYEKLFF. DNA for the CDR3: TGCGCCAGCAGCCAAGGGGTCAGACCAGGACTCGGTTATGAAAAACTGTTTTTT.